This TCR beta chain was recovered during a study of regulatory T cells (dated by TCRdb to between 2017 and 2018). Background for the entire study: The study compared T-cell receptor beta repertoires of sorted regulatory, conventional CD4+ and CD8+ T cells in CD3G-deficient patients with those in healthy controls.

All CD3G-deficient patients had evidence of autoimmunity, which was more severe in two of the patients. At the time of testing, the patients were between 2 and 39 years old, and their CD4+ and CD8+ T cells had reduced naive proportions and increased memory proportions. CD4+ cells were FACS-sorted into CD25-high CD127-low regulatory T cells and CD25-low CD127-high conventional CD4+ T cells. The patient group comprised about six individuals with CD3G deficiency. An international network of physicians across the United States, Europe and Asia provided the patient samples and clinical data. Peripheral blood mononuclear cells were isolated by Ficoll density separation. The multiplex PCR relied on 52 forward TRBV primers and 13 reverse TRBJ primers, and amplification bias was corrected through assay-based and computational methods. Within the immunoSEQ assay, multiplex PCR amplified rearranged TRB loci from genomic DNA. Sequencing of the TRB amplicons was done on an Illumina HiSeq platform. In the paper's pipeline: Raw sequences were error-filtered and aligned to reference gene sequences by custom algorithms and were subsequently analyzed with the immunoSEQ online tools. The frequencies of productive and nonproductive TRB rearrangements were evaluated among unique sequences as well as among total sequences. For TRB CDR3 positions 6 and 7, hydrophobicity together with amino acid composition served as the basis for assessing self-reactivity potential. Groups were compared by t tests, Mann-Whitney tests or two-way ANOVA performed in Prism software. Not all clones reach the TCRdb copy of this immuneACCESS table, which keeps in-frame sequences only. Checked studies attribute under half of the gap to unresolved V genes and leave the rest unexplained. V and J calls plus clone size are reproduced from that table; the DNA served to infer D and trimming. Present in this sample are around 17,000 clones, 80% to 90% of which were seen just once. The top ten clonotypes cover approximately 8% of the sample.

A word on this clone: This clone's antigen is unknown. Base quality data are lacking; no much larger clone is found one base away.

Summary of the overall study and its limitations: In patients, repertoires had restricted unique TRB V-J pairs and skewed V and J gene usage, with regulatory T cells showing the most marked changes. Hydrophobic residues at CDR3 positions 6 and 7 were enriched in conventional CD4+ T cells from CD3G-deficient patients, which suggests more self-reactive specificities.

This sequence originates from a person between 30 and 45 years old with CD3G deficiency. The sequencing input was conventional CD4+ T cells sorted from blood.

The sequenced DNA: TGTGCCAGCAGTGTCGCGGGGACACCCTACGAGCAGTACTTC. This yields the protein CASSVAGTPYEQYF. In this chain, TRBV6-1 is recombined with TRBJ2-7; the D gene is possibly TRBD1 or TRBD2, each agreeing over 6 bases. Spanning cysteine to phenylalanine, the CDR3 consists of 14 amino acids. The read is trimmed to its CDR3 DNA, 42 bases read in frame from base 1. The CDR1 and CDR2 encoded by the germline V gene are MNHNS and SASEGT. V and J are truncated by 4 bases and 2 bases respectively, leaving an intervening sequence of 12 bases.